Listed below are T cell receptor beta chains from one sample, sequenced in a study of long-term antiretroviral therapy in people with HIV. TCRdb keeps only in-frame clones here, not all; method: immunoSEQ multiplex PCR. The sample includes 15,000 to 20,000 clones, roughly 80% of them seen just once. Sequenced material: unsorted PBMCs, taken just before starting antiretroviral therapy. The receptors stem from a man aged 40-50 years with HIV. Each CDR3 is given with its conserved first and last residue. A D gene is named only where the DNA matches it firmly. Size is stated for part of the rows, as once, few or many counts, or as a class when the clone is expanded.

>TRBV29-1|NA|TRBJ2-2|once
CSVESATGELFF
TGCAGCGTAGAAAGTGCCACCGGGGAGCTGTTTTTT
>TRBV18|TRBD2|TRBJ2-1|NA
CASSPPSGGMGEQFF
TGTGCCAGCTCACCCCCCAGCGGGGGTATGGGTGAGCAGTTCTTC
>TRBV5-1|TRBD2|TRBJ2-3|once
CASSFSGLSTDTQYF
TGCGCCAGCAGCTTTAGCGGGCTTAGCACAGATACGCAGTATTTT
>TRBV19|NA|TRBJ2-7|NA
CASSGGSGYEQYF
TGTGCCAGTAGTGGGGGTAGCGGCTACGAGCAGTACTTC
>TRBV6-1|NA|TRBJ1-3|NA
CASSDLGSGNTIYF
TGTGCCAGCAGTGATCTTGGCTCTGGAAACACCATATATTTT
>TRBV6-1|TRBD1|TRBJ1-1|NA
CASSALPGQGGTEAFF
TGTGCCAGCAGTGCACTACCGGGACAGGGAGGCACTGAAGCTTTCTTT
>TRBV27|NA|TRBJ2-7|NA
CASSLQGSGEQYF
TGTGCCAGCAGTTTACAGGGCTCAGGCGAGCAGTACTTC
>TRBV29-1|TRBD2|TRBJ2-3|NA
CSVELVGAGLAGDRLDTQYF
TGCAGCGTTGAACTGGTTGGTGCAGGACTAGCGGGGGACAGACTAGATACGCAGTATTTT
>TRBV5-6|NA|TRBJ1-1|once
CASSLDRMRAEAFF
TGTGCCAGCAGCTTGGACAGGATGAGAGCTGAAGCTTTCTTT
>TRBV2|NA|TRBJ1-1|NA
CASSAEGNTEAFF
TGTGCCAGCAGTGCCGAGGGGAACACTGAAGCTTTCTTT
>TRBV4-1|NA|TRBJ2-1|NA
CASSQDLTSFDEQFF
TGCGCCAGCAGCCAAGATCTAACTAGTTTCGATGAGCAGTTCTTC
>TRBV7-9|TRBD1|TRBJ2-7|once
CASSLQGAYEQYF
TGTGCCAGCAGCTTGCAGGGGGCTTACGAGCAGTACTTC
>TRBV9|NA|TRBJ1-2|NA
CASSVEAAYGYTF
TGTGCCAGCAGCGTAGAGGCAGCCTATGGCTACACCTTC
>TRBV10-3|NA|TRBJ2-5|NA
CAISRSWQPQETQYF
TGTGCCATCAGCCGAAGCTGGCAGCCCCAAGAGACCCAGTACTTC
>TRBV7-2|NA|TRBJ1-2|NA
CASSPRHSTFNDYGYTF
TGTGCCAGCAGCCCACGACATTCAACCTTTAACGATTATGGCTACACCTTC
>TRBV4-1|NA|TRBJ1-4|NA
CASSLQGERSEKLFF
TGCGCCAGCAGCTTACAGGGTGAAAGGAGTGAAAAACTGTTTTTT
>TRBV7-9|TRBD2|TRBJ2-7|once
CASSPRGSTSGSYEQYF
TGTGCCAGCAGCCCTCGAGGGAGCACTAGCGGGAGCTACGAGCAGTACTTC
>TRBV2|NA|TRBJ2-7|NA
CASSTEYEQYF
TGTGCCAGCAGTACAGAATACGAGCAGTACTTC
>TRBV5-1|NA|TRBJ2-2|NA
CASRWGAVGELFF
TGCGCCAGCAGATGGGGGGCCGTCGGGGAGCTGTTTTTT
>TRBV30|NA|TRBJ2-3|NA
CAWSVGLASTDTQYF
TGTGCCTGGAGTGTAGGGCTAGCAAGCACAGATACGCAGTATTTT
>TRBV19|TRBD1|TRBJ2-7|NA
CASSYRDRVAEQYF
TGTGCCAGCAGTTACCGGGACAGGGTAGCCGAGCAGTACTTC
>TRBV2|NA|TRBJ2-5|NA
CASRTSHTRVEETQYF
TGTGCCAGCCGAACTAGTCACACGAGGGTTGAAGAGACCCAGTACTTC
>TRBV4-1|TRBD2|TRBJ2-1|NA
CASSQEAPGGLAVNEQFF
TGCGCCAGCAGCCAAGAAGCCCCCGGGGGACTAGCAGTAAATGAGCAGTTCTTC
>TRBV2|NA|TRBJ2-7|NA
CASSFSSYEQYF
TGTGCCAGCTCCTTCTCATCCTACGAGCAGTACTTC
>TRBV7-2|TRBD1|TRBJ1-5|NA
CASSFSGGINQPQHF
TGTGCCAGCAGCTTCTCAGGGGGTATAAATCAGCCCCAGCATTTT
>TRBV9|NA|TRBJ1-1|NA
CASSVEGPGGTAKRAFF
TGTGCCAGCAGCGTAGAGGGGCCGGGGGGGACTGCCAAGCGGGCTTTCTTT
>TRBV11-1|TRBD1|TRBJ2-7|once
CASSLARGQGASYEQYF
TGTGCCAGCAGCTTAGCACGTGGGCAGGGGGCCTCCTACGAGCAGTACTTC
>TRBV6-1|NA|TRBJ1-2|NA
CASSERNDPTLANYGYTF
TGTGCCAGCAGTGAAAGAAATGACCCTACCCTGGCTAACTATGGCTACACCTTC
>TRBV5-6|NA|TRBJ1-1|NA
CASSLGTIMNTEAFF
TGTGCCAGCAGCTTGGGGACAATCATGAACACTGAAGCTTTCTTT
>TRBV6-6|NA|TRBJ1-1|once
CASSYSRGLGTEAFF
TGTGCCAGCAGTTATTCCCGGGGGCTGGGCACTGAAGCTTTCTTT
>TRBV11-2|TRBD1|TRBJ1-2|NA
CASSPGGHRGRVGSGYTF
TGTGCCAGCAGCCCTGGGGGACACAGGGGGCGGGTTGGGAGTGGCTACACCTTC
>TRBV27|NA|TRBJ1-5|NA
CASSLTGFSPNQPQHF
TGTGCCAGCAGTCTAACAGGGTTTTCGCCCAATCAGCCCCAGCATTTT
>TRBV7-8|NA|TRBJ2-7|NA
CASSVRADEQYF
TGTGCCAGCAGCGTCCGGGCCGACGAGCAGTACTTC
>TRBV4-1|TRBD1|TRBJ2-3|NA
CASSPRTGQTDTQYF
TGCGCCAGCAGCCCTCGGACAGGTCAAACAGATACGCAGTATTTT
>TRBV4-2|NA|TRBJ2-2|few
CASSQDPGRTTNTGELFF
TGTGCCAGCAGCCAAGATCCCGGACGGACTACGAACACCGGGGAGCTGTTTTTT
>TRBV7-3|TRBD2|TRBJ2-5|NA
CASSFLAEETQYF
TGTGCCAGCAGCTTTCTAGCGGAAGAGACCCAGTACTTC
>TRBV7-9|NA|TRBJ1-3|NA
CASGHSSGRISGNTIYF
TGTGCCAGCGGACATTCAAGCGGACGGATCTCTGGAAACACCATATATTTT
>TRBV11-2|TRBD2|TRBJ2-7|once
CASSLVTAGGPNEQYF
TGTGCCAGCAGCTTAGTGACGGCGGGAGGCCCCAACGAGCAGTACTTC
>TRBV2|TRBD2|TRBJ2-1|NA
CASRLPGLAASYNEQFF
TGTGCCAGCAGACTCCCGGGACTAGCGGCCAGCTACAATGAGCAGTTCTTC
>TRBV11-3|TRBD1|TRBJ1-4|few
CASSPGTGGTNEKLFF
TGTGCCAGCAGCCCTGGGACAGGGGGAACTAATGAAAAACTGTTTTTT
>TRBV4-1|NA|TRBJ2-7|NA
CASSQDARGSSTGVQYF
TGCGCCAGCAGCCAAGATGCGCGCGGATCTTCGACGGGGGTGCAGTACTTC